These T cell receptor beta chains were read from a single sample in a study of T cell responses to AZD1222 COVID-19 vaccine. Repertoires were generated with immunoSEQ multiplex PCR, while TCRdb's copy carries only in-frame clones and drops some. This table has 60,000 to 70,000 clones, 82% appearing once. The material was peripheral blood, obtained on day 0 of AZD1222 vaccination. These receptors originate from an adult in good health. The CDR3 runs from the conserved cysteine through the conserved F or W. The D gene is left open where the match is weak. For some rows the clone size is stated as once, few or many, or as a class when expanded; others skip it.

>TRBV5-4|TRBJ2-7|TRBD1|.
TGTGCCAGCAGCTCCCCGGGACAGGGGTCCTACGAGCAGTACTTC
CASSSPGQGSYEQYF
>TRBV12-5|TRBJ2-1|.|few
TGTGCTAGTGGCGCCCACGGGCGGGGACCATACAATGAGCAGTTCTTC
CASGAHGRGPYNEQFF
>TRBV19|TRBJ2-6|.|.
TGTGCCAGTAAGGCGGGGAGCGGGGCCAACGTCCTGACTTTC
CASKAGSGANVLTF
>TRBV11-2|TRBJ2-7|TRBD1|.
TGTGCCAGCAGCTTCGGGACAGACTACGAGCAGTACTTC
CASSFGTDYEQYF
>TRBV6-5|TRBJ1-1|.|.
TGTGCCAGCGACAGAATAAACACTGAAGCTTTCTTT
CASDRINTEAFF
>TRBV7-3|TRBJ2-3|TRBD1|.
TGTGCCAGCAGCAGGACAGGTGCCGTCACAGATACGCAGTATTTT
CASSRTGAVTDTQYF
>TRBV6-5|TRBJ1-2|.|few
TGTGCCAGCAGTTACCTGGCCTCCAACTATGGCTACACCTTC
CASSYLASNYGYTF
>TRBV18|TRBJ2-5|.|few
TGTGCCAGCTCACCCCCCCAGGGAGTAGAGACCCAGTACTTC
CASSPPQGVETQYF
>TRBV27|TRBJ2-7|TRBD2|.
TGTGCCAGCAGACCCTCGGGGGGGCGCGAGCAGTACTTC
CASRPSGGREQYF
>TRBV3-1/TRBV3-2|TRBJ2-6|.|.
TGTGCCAGCAGCCTAGACCCTGGGGCCAACGTCCTGACTTTC
CASSLDPGANVLTF
>TRBV5-4|TRBJ2-5|.|.
TGTGCCAGCAGCTTTGTTTCCTCACGAACCCAGTACTTC
CASSFVSSRTQYF
>TRBV4-2|TRBJ2-4|.|.
TGTGCCAGCAGCCAAGATGCGTGGGGCGGAGGGATTCTAGCCAAAAACATTCAGTACTTC
CASSQDAWGGGILAKNIQYF
>TRBV5-8|TRBJ1-1|.|.
TGTGCCAGCAGCTCTAGGGGACTGATCGCTGAAGCTTTCTTT
CASSSRGLIAEAFF
>TRBV5-5|TRBJ2-7|TRBD2|once
TGTGCCAGCAGCTTGGGTTTTGCTAGCGGGGGCTACGAGCAGTACTTC
CASSLGFASGGYEQYF
>TRBV12-3/TRBV12-4|TRBJ1-5|.|.
TGTGCCAGCAGTTTTCGCAGGGAGGCGCCCCAGCATTTT
CASSFRREAPQHF
>TRBV5-5|TRBJ2-2|TRBD1|.
TGTGCCAGCAGCCCGACAGGGAACCCCGGGGAGCTGTTTTTT
CASSPTGNPGELFF
>TRBV11-2|TRBJ2-3|TRBD2|.
TGTGCCAGCAGCTTACAAGCGGGGGGCACAGATACGCAGTATTTT
CASSLQAGGTDTQYF
>TRBV21-1|TRBJ2-1|.|.
TGTGCCAGCAGCAAAGTCCGGGACAAATACAATGAGCAGTTCTTC
CASSKVRDKYNEQFF
>TRBV11-1|TRBJ2-1|TRBD2|.
TGTGCCAGCAGCTCTAGCGGGGGGGCCGGTGAGCAGTTCTTC
CASSSSGGAGEQFF
>TRBV5-6|TRBJ1-1|.|.
TGTGCCAGCAGCTCGTTGACACAAATGAACACTGAAGCTTTCTTT
CASSSLTQMNTEAFF
>TRBV4-3|TRBJ1-2|.|.
TGCGCCAGCAGCCAAGATCTGGTCCGGGGAGGGCGATATGGCTACACCTTC
CASSQDLVRGGRYGYTF
>TRBV7-3|TRBJ1-1|TRBD1|.
TGTGCCAGCAGCTTAGCGGCAGGGGGCATCACTGAAGCTTTCTTT
CASSLAAGGITEAFF
>TRBV18|TRBJ1-4|.|.
TGTGCCAGCTCACCACCGACGGCTAATGAAAAACTGTTTTTT
CASSPPTANEKLFF
>TRBV24-1|TRBJ2-7|.|.
TGTGCCACCAGTGATGAGGACACCTCCTACGAGCAGTACTTC
CATSDEDTSYEQYF
>TRBV7-9|TRBJ2-1|TRBD1|.
TGTGCCAGCAGCTTAGGAGGCCACAGGGGTTTGGAGAATGAGCAGTTCTTC
CASSLGGHRGLENEQFF
>TRBV4-1|TRBJ1-4|.|.
TGCGCCAGCAGCCAAGTAGGAGGGGCAGGAGAAAAACTGTTTTTT
CASSQVGGAGEKLFF
>TRBV5-6|TRBJ1-5|.|.
TGTGCCAGCAGCTTGTTTCAGGGTACGCATAGCAATCAGCCCCAGCATTTT
CASSLFQGTHSNQPQHF
>TRBV6-1|TRBJ2-7|.|.
TGTGCCAGCAGTGAGACCGGGGCAGCTAACTACGAGCAGTACTTC
CASSETGAANYEQYF
>TRBV5-6|TRBJ1-3|.|.
TGTGCCAGCAGCTTGGACAGGGACCCTGGAAACACCATATATTTT
CASSLDRDPGNTIYF
>TRBV29-1|TRBJ1-3|.|.
TGCAGCGTTGGGGCAGCTGGAAACACCATATATTTT
CSVGAAGNTIYF
>TRBV29-1|TRBJ1-1|.|.
TGCAGCGTTGAAGACCAGGCAGACGGGGGGGAGGCTTTCTTT
CSVEDQADGGEAFF
>TRBV27|TRBJ1-2|.|.
TGTGCCAGCAGTCGGGTTGGATCCCACTATGGCTACACCTTC
CASSRVGSHYGYTF
>TRBV7-6|TRBJ2-7|TRBD1|few
TGTGCCAGCAGCTTAGGGACAGGGGGGTCCTACGAGCAGTACTTC
CASSLGTGGSYEQYF
>TRBV24-1|TRBJ2-5|.|.
TGTGCCACCAGTGATTTGCATGGGCGGGGACTTCTAGAGACCCAGTACTTC
CATSDLHGRGLLETQYF
>TRBV7-2|TRBJ1-1|.|.
TGTGCCAGCAGCTTAGAGAATCTGAACACTGAAGCTTTCTTT
CASSLENLNTEAFF
>TRBV18|TRBJ1-2|.|.
TGTGCCAGCTCAACCGACGTGGCTGGCTACACCTTC
CASSTDVAGYTF
>TRBV15|TRBJ2-3|.|.
TGTGCCACCAGCAGAGGTGGGGGGCCCAGCACAGATACGCAGTATTTT
CATSRGGGPSTDTQYF
>TRBV19|TRBJ1-4|.|.
TGTGCCAGTAATCAAGACCCTTATGGGGGTGAAAAACTGTTTTTT
CASNQDPYGGEKLFF
>TRBV7-2|TRBJ1-3|.|.
TGTGCCAGCAGCTTAAGTGTTGTTGGTGGAAACACCATATATTTT
CASSLSVVGGNTIYF
>TRBV12-3/TRBV12-4|TRBJ1-4|.|.
TGTGCCAGCAGGGCCAGGGTTAATGAAAAACTGTTTTTT
CASRARVNEKLFF
>TRBV4-2|TRBJ2-2|.|.
TGTGCCAGCAGCCAATCGATCGGGGAGCTGTTTTTT
CASSQSIGELFF
>TRBV3-1/TRBV3-2|TRBJ1-3|.|.
TGTGCCAGCAGCCAAGCAGGGTCGGAAAACACCATATATTTT
CASSQAGSENTIYF